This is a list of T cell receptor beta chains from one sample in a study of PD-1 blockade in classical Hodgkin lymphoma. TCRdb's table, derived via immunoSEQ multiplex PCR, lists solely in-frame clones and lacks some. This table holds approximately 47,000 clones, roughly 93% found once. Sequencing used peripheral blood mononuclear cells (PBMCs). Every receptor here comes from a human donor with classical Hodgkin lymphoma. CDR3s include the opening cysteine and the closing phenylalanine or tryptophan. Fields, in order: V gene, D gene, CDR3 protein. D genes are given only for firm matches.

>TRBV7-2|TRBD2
CASSYSGSPSYEQYF
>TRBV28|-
CASRTQFLSRDTQYF
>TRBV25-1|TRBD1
CASRQGVDTEAFF
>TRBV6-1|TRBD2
CASRNRLAGSNEQFF
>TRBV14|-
CASSPTDTRSEKLFF
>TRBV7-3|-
CASSLSGYNEQFF
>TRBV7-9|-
CASSLAGGGDTGGLFF
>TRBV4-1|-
CASSQELRPDTQYF
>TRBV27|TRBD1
CASSPTGGTEAFF
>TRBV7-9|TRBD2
CASSAGLASEQYF
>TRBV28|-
CASTQIRGRETQYF
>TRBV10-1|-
CASRRGLNTGELFF
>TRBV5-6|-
CASSFPDLTGELFF
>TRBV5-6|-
CASSRGAEQFF
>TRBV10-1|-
CASSEGGRPDTQYF
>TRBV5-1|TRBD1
CASSLAEGANLRRNTIYF
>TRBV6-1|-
CASSEAGAGRGYTF
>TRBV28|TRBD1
CASSLVSGQGNGYTF
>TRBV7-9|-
CASSPSNEQYF
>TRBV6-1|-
CASSAFDRTGNTIYF
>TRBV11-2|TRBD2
CASSPVTSGNPNEQFF
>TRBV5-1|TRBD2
CASTFLSSGSGYNEQFF
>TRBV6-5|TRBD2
CASSSFGGRTDTQYF
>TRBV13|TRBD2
CASSPGLAGAVYEQYF
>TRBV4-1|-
CASSQRGLYYEQFF
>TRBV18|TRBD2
CASSVLAGGDETQYF
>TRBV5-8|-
CASSPQGGGEQYF
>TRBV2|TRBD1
CASTSMLGQGAFGYTF
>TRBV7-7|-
CASSVGPTNEKLFF
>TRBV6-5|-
CASRFGGSGYTF
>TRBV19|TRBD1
CASSIDRGQGVTNTEAFF
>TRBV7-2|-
CASSWTWTPFNEQFF
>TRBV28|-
CASSSGDYGYTF
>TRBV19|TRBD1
CASSSQGVSGNTIYF
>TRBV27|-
CASSFSETGFTDTQYF
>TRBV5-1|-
CATSAQGPSTDTQYF
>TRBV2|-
CASSEGWGNDEQFF
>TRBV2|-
CASSYRVRDEQYF
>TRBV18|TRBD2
CASSPGGRARETQYF
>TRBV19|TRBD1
CASSAGTGSSYEQYF
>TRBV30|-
CAWTRRRGDTQYF
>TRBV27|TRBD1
CASSRTGGGYTF
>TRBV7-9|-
CASSLPNVLTF
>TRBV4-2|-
CASSQDTGETQYF
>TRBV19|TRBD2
CASSMGTSGRQLF
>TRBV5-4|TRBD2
CASSSGLAGYNYNEQFF
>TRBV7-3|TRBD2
CASSLPTSGHNEQFF
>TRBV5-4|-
CASSPGGLSIYNEQFF
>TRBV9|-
CASSVRGERRSYNEQFF
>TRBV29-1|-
CSVGSEISYNEQFF
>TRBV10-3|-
CAIRGPSTNEKLFF
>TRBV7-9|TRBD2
CASNPSGGSSYNEQFF
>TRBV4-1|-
CASSPYRPLSTEAFF
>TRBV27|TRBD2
CASSSGLAGSSYNEQFF
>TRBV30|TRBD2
CAWSFASLAGTGELFF
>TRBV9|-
CASSDRSSTDTQYF
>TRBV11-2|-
CASSLYTYNEQFF
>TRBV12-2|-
CASRPLGTGRSSTEAFF
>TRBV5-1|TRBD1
CASSTEHRGPGEKLFF
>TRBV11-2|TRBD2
CASRSLGGRVSSYEQYF